The T cell receptor beta chain under discussion was sequenced for a study of T cell repertoires in cytomegalovirus infection. Study-wide results and limits: Ex vivo, HLA-C-restricted CMV-specific TCR beta clonotypes prevailed over the rest of the response.

Note on this clonotype: Its antigen is currently unknown.

Trimming shortened V by 3 bases and J by 2 bases, and 7 bases separated the two germline ends. Germline assignment: CDR1 SNHLY and CDR2 FYNNEI. The CDR3 is 13 amino acids. TCRdb processed the reads anew with MiXCR; each CDR3 protein has one entry. The sample shows about 890,000 distinct CDR3 sequences, 31% of them seen only once. This receptor was taken from a human donor in good health (CMV status not recorded). Some clones in this sample may be carry-over from other donors' samples. This rearrangement joins TRBV2 to TRBJ1-2; D is undetermined. The sample was cultured CD8+ T cells from PBMCs, taken from culture after CMV antigen stimulation. The CDR3 bases are TGTGCCAGCAGTGAGAAACGGAACTATGGCTACACCTTC. It is translated as CASSEKRNYGYTF.